Here is one T cell receptor beta chain with its context. This specimen comes from a study of identical twins. The germline V and J ends were trimmed by 8 bases and 6 bases, with 10 bases remaining between them. The CDR3 has 11 residues. One entry per CDR3 protein results from TCRdb running MiXCR on the 5' RACE reads. The sample lists 400,000 to 550,000 distinct CDR3 sequences, approximately 22% occurring once. These same records also appear under a second study, on T cells expressing NK-cell markers.

The rearrangement joins TRBV12-3 or TRBV12-4 to TRBJ1-2; no clear D. The sample was CD4+ T cells sorted from blood. The sequence derives from a woman between 18 and 29 years old in good health. The CDR3 spells CASGYRHGYTF. CDR3 DNA: TGTGCCAGCGGTTACCGACATGGCTACACCTTC.